These T cell receptor beta chains were read from a single sample in a study of regulatory T cells in long-lasting Graves disease. TCRdb processed the multiplex PCR reads anew with MiXCR; each CDR3 protein has one entry. The sample holds around 480,000 distinct CDR3 sequences, 15% to 20% seen once. These data were also reused for a study on T cells in Graves' hyperthyroidism and ophthalmopathy.

The sample here was peripheral blood mononuclear cells (PBMCs), taken at new diagnosis, from a patient treated with antithyroid drugs. Receptors were obtained from a woman in her forties or fifties with Graves disease. Both conserved end residues are part of each CDR3. Fields, in order: V gene, D gene, clone size, J gene, CDR3 protein, CDR3 DNA. D genes are given only for firm matches. A clone size is listed for some rows: how often the clone was seen (once, few, many), or a class if it is expanded.

>TRBV5-5|-|-|TRBJ1-1
CASSLAPKGSAFF
TGTGCCAGCAGCTTGGCTCCCAAGGGAAGCGCTTTCTTT
>TRBV20-1|-|-|TRBJ2-5
CSASPLGLGGSETQYF
TGCAGTGCTAGTCCCCTGGGACTGGGAGGCTCAGAGACCCAGTACTTC
>TRBV19|-|-|TRBJ1-1
CASSIGRGPGNEAFF
TGTGCCAGTAGTATCGGGCGGGGCCCGGGAAATGAAGCTTTCTTT
>TRBV5-1|-|-|TRBJ1-1
CASNSPGGVAFF
TGCGCCAGCAATTCACCCGGGGGGGTAGCTTTCTTT
>TRBV6-9|-|many|TRBJ2-2
CASSSQRANTGELFF
TGTGCCAGCAGTTCCCAGCGGGCGAACACCGGGGAGCTGTTTTTT
>TRBV5-1|-|few|TRBJ2-5
CASSLVGQRKETQYF
TGCGCCAGCAGCTTGGTTGGGCAGAGAAAAGAGACCCAGTACTTC
>TRBV12-3/TRBV12-4|-|many|TRBJ2-7
CASGVVANEQYF
TGTGCCTCAGGGGTAGTGGCTAACGAGCAGTACTTC
>TRBV14|-|few|TRBJ2-7
CASSPDRLRQYF
TGTGCCAGCAGCCCCGACAGGCTAAGGCAGTACTTC
>TRBV19|TRBD1|many|TRBJ1-5
CASSKTGGPQPQHF
TGTGCCAGTAGTAAAACAGGGGGTCCTCAGCCCCAGCATTTT
>TRBV2|-|many|TRBJ2-7
CASSEALQWGIVGEQYF
TGTGCCAGCAGTGAAGCGCTTCAATGGGGGATAGTAGGCGAGCAGTACTTC
>TRBV10-3|-|few|TRBJ1-1
CASSYSSPRFSRVGEAFF
TGTGCCAGCAGTTACTCATCGCCAAGGTTCAGCCGAGTCGGTGAAGCTTTCTTT
>TRBV11-3|-|many|TRBJ1-1
CASSFAGDLHTEAFF
TGTGCCAGCAGCTTCGCAGGAGATCTACACACTGAAGCTTTCTTT
>TRBV12-3/TRBV12-4|-|many|TRBJ2-5
CASRPQAQETQYF
TGTGCCAGTAGACCCCAGGCCCAAGAGACCCAGTACTTC
>TRBV13|TRBD2|many|TRBJ2-3
CASSPSGLAAPGVYF
TGTGCCAGCAGCCCCTCCGGACTAGCGGCTCCGGGAGTGTATTTT
>TRBV2|-|-|TRBJ1-5
CTSRIRQGQQPQHF
TGTACCAGTCGTATCCGCCAGGGGCAACAGCCCCAGCATTTT
>TRBV6-1|-|-|TRBJ1-1
CVSSVVGTEAFF
TGTGTCAGCAGTGTTGTGGGGACTGAAGCTTTCTTT
>TRBV5-1|-|many|TRBJ2-7
CASSLAGRDDEQYF
TGCGCCAGCAGCTTGGCTGGTAGGGACGACGAGCAGTACTTC
>TRBV27|TRBD1|many|TRBJ1-2
CASSLSSGTGWYGYTF
TGTGCCAGCAGTTTATCGTCTGGGACAGGATGGTATGGCTACACCTTC
>TRBV6-2/TRBV6-3|TRBD1|few|TRBJ1-1
CASSSGTEGTEAFF
TGTGCCAGCAGTTCTGGGACAGAGGGCACTGAAGCCTTCTTT
>TRBV11-2|-|many|TRBJ2-5
CASSLTWALQETQYF
TGTGCCAGCAGCCTAACCTGGGCTCTACAAGAGACCCAGTACTTC
>TRBV10-3|TRBD1|-|TRBJ1-1
CAISVAGTGERTEAFF
TGTGCCATCAGTGTAGCCGGGACAGGGGAACGCACTGAAGCTTTCTTT
>TRBV16|TRBD1|many|TRBJ1-5
CASSQGQGQPQHF
TGTGCCAGCAGCCAAGGACAGGGCCAGCCCCAGCATTTT
>TRBV28|TRBD2|many|TRBJ2-5
CASSLTSGGVEETQYF
TGTGCCAGCAGCCTGACTAGCGGGGGGGTGGAGGAGACCCAGTACTTC
>TRBV5-1|-|few|TRBJ2-3
CASSLERGLSADTQYF
TGCGCCAGCAGCTTGGAAAGGGGTCTGTCGGCAGATACGCAGTATTTT
>TRBV27|-|many|TRBJ1-4
CASSLGRGGGEKLFF
TGTGCCAGCAGTTTAGGGCGGGGAGGAGGTGAAAAACTGTTTTTT
>TRBV11-2|-|-|TRBJ2-2
CASSSLTGTPGELFF
TGTGCCAGCAGCTCACTCACAGGGACCCCCGGGGAGTTGTTTTTT
>TRBV2|-|many|TRBJ2-1
CASRQEGGYNEQFF
TGTGCCAGCAGACAGGAGGGCGGATATAATGAGCAGTTCTTC
>TRBV3-1|-|many|TRBJ1-6
CASSQDDNSPLHF
TGTGCCAGCAGCCAAGATGATAATTCACCCCTCCACTTT
>TRBV3-1|-|few|TRBJ2-6
CASSQDLDTQSGANVLTF
TGTGCCAGCAGCCAAGATCTCGACACCCAGTCTGGGGCCAACGTCCTGACTTTC
>TRBV18|TRBD1|few|TRBJ2-7
CASSPQGTATYEQYF
TGTGCCAGCTCACCCCAAGGGACAGCGACTTACGAGCAGTACTTC
>TRBV3-1|TRBD1|few|TRBJ1-1
CASSQAGQAAEAFF
TGTGCCAGCAGCCAAGCGGGACAGGCGGCTGAAGCTTTCTTT
>TRBV7-3|-|-|TRBJ2-7
CASSSRGRDEQYF
TGTGCCAGCAGCTCACGGGGACGCGACGAGCAGTACTTC
>TRBV28|TRBD1|many|TRBJ1-5
CASSVGTARNQPQHF
TGTGCCAGCAGTGTGGGGACAGCAAGGAATCAGCCCCAGCATTTT
>TRBV7-8|TRBD2|few|TRBJ2-1
CASSTGLAGEGEQFF
TGTGCCAGCAGCACCGGACTAGCGGGGGAGGGTGAGCAGTTCTTC
>TRBV12-3/TRBV12-4|-|many|TRBJ2-1
CASSLLHPNGNEQFF
TGTGCCAGCAGTTTATTGCACCCGAATGGCAATGAGCAGTTCTTC
>TRBV5-4|TRBD1|-|TRBJ2-1
CASSGIRDRGINEQFF
TGTGCCAGCAGCGGCATCCGGGACAGAGGAATCAATGAGCAGTTCTTC
>TRBV18|-|-|TRBJ2-4
CASSPGPTTENIQYF
TGTGCCAGCTCACCAGGCCCAACCACCGAAAACATTCAGTACTTC
>TRBV30|TRBD2|many|TRBJ2-1
CARLAGGPNEQFF
TGTGCCCGTCTAGCGGGGGGGCCAAATGAGCAGTTCTTC
>TRBV7-9|-|many|TRBJ2-5
CASSLALTEETQYF
TGTGCCAGCAGCTTAGCATTAACGGAAGAGACCCAGTACTTC
>TRBV19|-|few|TRBJ1-6
CASSKALVGALSAPLHF
TGTGCCAGTAGTAAAGCCCTAGTGGGCGCCTTATCCGCACCCCTCCACTTT
>TRBV11-3|TRBD1|many|TRBJ1-1
CASSFEGAYRAEAFF
TGTGCCAGCAGCTTCGAGGGGGCGTACAGGGCTGAAGCTTTCTTT
>TRBV12-3/TRBV12-4|-|many|TRBJ1-1
CASNLAMNTEAFF
TGTGCCAGTAATTTAGCCATGAACACTGAAGCTTTCTTT
>TRBV6-1|-|few|TRBJ1-2
CASSGGVFYGYTF
TGTGCCAGCAGTGGGGGAGTGTTCTATGGCTACACCTTC
>TRBV10-2|-|many|TRBJ1-2
CATAENPTNYGYTF
TGCGCCACGGCGGAGAATCCAACTAACTATGGCTACACCTTC
>TRBV15|-|-|TRBJ1-4
CATSSFRQQGNEKLFF
TGTGCCACCAGCAGCTTCCGACAGCAGGGGAATGAAAAACTGTTTTTT
>TRBV18|-|-|TRBJ2-4
CASSPRENIQYF
TGTGCCAGCTCACCAAGGGAGAACATTCAGTACTTC